Sequencing of this T cell receptor beta chain was carried out in a study of Ad26.COV2.S vaccination and SARS-CoV-2 variants. Libraries were prepared by immunoSEQ multiplex PCR; TCRdb keeps only in-frame clonotypes and omits some of them. This sample has about 400,000 clones, with 80% to 95% found just once. As regards this clone: Its target is unknown.

Germline V gene data show CDR1 as SEHNR and CDR2 as FQNEAQ (reference sequence). V lost 5 bases, J lost 5 bases, and 9 bases lay in between. This CDR3 contains 12 residues. Treatment indicated: around 19 received Ad26.COV2.S at low or high dose, single or two shots; roughly 5 received placebo; per-sample allocation not given. On day 63 after the first injection, vaccine and placebo recipients gave samples. Whole-study results and caveats: It is possible that the TCR breadth and depth analyses underestimated the total T cell responses.

This clonotype was obtained from a person aged 18-60 years who received the Ad26.COV2.S COVID-19 vaccine or a placebo. This chain links TRBV7-9 with TRBJ1-2, with D perhaps matching TRBD1 (5 bases). Sequences were derived from peripheral blood, sampled in a trial of Ad26.COV2.S vaccine versus placebo. CDR3 in amino acids: CASSLQGYGYTF. As DNA, the CDR3 is TGTGCCAGCAGCCTCCAGGGATATGGCTACACCTTC.